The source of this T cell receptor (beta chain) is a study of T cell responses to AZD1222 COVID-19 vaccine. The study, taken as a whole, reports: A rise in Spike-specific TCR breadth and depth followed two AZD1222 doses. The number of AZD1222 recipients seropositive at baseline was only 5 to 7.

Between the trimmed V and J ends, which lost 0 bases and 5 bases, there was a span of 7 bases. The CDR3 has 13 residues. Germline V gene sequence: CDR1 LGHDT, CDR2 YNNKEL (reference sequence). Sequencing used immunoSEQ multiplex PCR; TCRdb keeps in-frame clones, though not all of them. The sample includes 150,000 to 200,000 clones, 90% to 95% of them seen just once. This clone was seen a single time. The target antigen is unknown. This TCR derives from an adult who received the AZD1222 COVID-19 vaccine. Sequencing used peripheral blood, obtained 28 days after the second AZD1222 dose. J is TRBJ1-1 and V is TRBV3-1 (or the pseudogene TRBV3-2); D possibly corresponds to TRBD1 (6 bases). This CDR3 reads CASSQDTGTEAFF. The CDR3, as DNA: TGTGCCAGCAGCCAAGACACAGGGACTGAAGCTTTCTTT.